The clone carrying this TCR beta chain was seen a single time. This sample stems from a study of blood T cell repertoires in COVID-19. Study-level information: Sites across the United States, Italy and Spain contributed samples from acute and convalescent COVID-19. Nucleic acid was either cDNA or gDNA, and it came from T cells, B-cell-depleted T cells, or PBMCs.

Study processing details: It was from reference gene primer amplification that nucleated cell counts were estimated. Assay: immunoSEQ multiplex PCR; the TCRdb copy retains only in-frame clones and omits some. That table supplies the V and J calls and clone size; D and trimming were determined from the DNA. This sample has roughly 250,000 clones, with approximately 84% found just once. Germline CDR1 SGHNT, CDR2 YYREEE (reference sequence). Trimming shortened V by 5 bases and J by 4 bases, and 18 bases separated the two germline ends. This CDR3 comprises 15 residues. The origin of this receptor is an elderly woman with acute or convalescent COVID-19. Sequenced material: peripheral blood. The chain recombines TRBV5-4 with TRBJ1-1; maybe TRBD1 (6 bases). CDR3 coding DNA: TGTGCCAGCAGTTTAACAGGGTTGGACGGCACTGAAGCTTTCTTT. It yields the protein CASSLTGLDGTEAFF.